The T cell receptor (beta chain) described here comes from a study of CD8+CD57+ T cells in acquired aplastic anemia (dated by TCRdb to between 2018 and 2020). Concerning the study at large: A mean of roughly 2.9 ug of DNA, ranging from roughly 0.19 to 30 ug, was extracted from sorted CD4+ and CD8+ cells. A CD8+CD57+ expansion meant a frequency higher than the mean frequency seen in healthy subjects. Study-wide findings and limitations: Between patients and healthy controls, no significant difference in CD8+ Simpson's diversity was found (P=0.060). Roughly 30 CD8+ CDR3 sequences were found to be shared between patients and controls, but these sequences appeared to be highly expressed in patients and within the immunodominant clones of the patients.

A word on this clonotype: No cognate antigen has been identified for it. Base qualities are missing; no much larger clone stands one base away.

For this chain, trimming is 3 bases at the V end and 5 bases at the J end, and the number of junction bases without a gene match is 7. Looking up the germline V gene (reference sequence) yields CDR1 LNHNV and CDR2 YYDKDF. There are 15 amino acids in the CDR3, from cysteine to phenylalanine inclusive. The CDR3 DNA has 45 bases and is translated from base 1. Expansion of CD8+CD57+ cells had been shown by flow cytometry in the patients chosen for sequencing. Every patient had a diagnosis of severe acquired aplastic anemia based on International Study of Aplastic Anemia and Agranulocytosis and Camitta criteria. No patient had received any therapy when blood was sampled. TCR repertoires of sorted CD4+ and CD8+ blood T cells from severe aplastic anemia patients and healthy subjects were deep-sequenced in the study. In the USA, patient enrollment took place under clinicaltrials.gov protocols 00001620, 01623167, 00001397, 00071045, 00081523 and 00961064. Ficoll-Paque density gradient centrifugation was used to isolate peripheral blood mononuclear cells. CD4+ and CD8+ T cells were sorted by FACS or magnetic beads before DNA extraction.

Genomic DNA served as template for TCR beta VDJ combination and CDR3 sequence profiling. An Illumina HiSeq 2000 was used for TCR repertoire sequencing. As for the original processing: Repertoires were assessed using TRBV/TRBJ rearrangement plots, CDR3 size and DJ length profiles, and Simpson's diversity index. The most abundant DNA sequence in the deep sequencing data was defined as the immunodominant clone. CDR3 amino acid sequences were screened for sharing across subjects and compared with published repertoires and the VDJdb database. Starting from the raw public reads, TCRdb applied fastp trimming at Q25, assembled clones with MiXCR and retained in-frame beta chains. Identical CDR3 proteins give one entry, which carries the most common genes and DNA. TCRdb assigned the V and J calls; the authors' analysis was not used. This sample holds 200,000 to 250,000 distinct CDR3 sequences; over 55% were observed only once. The biggest ten clones account for roughly 61% of the sample.

The receptor's source is a human donor with aplastic anemia. The sequence is built from TRBV15 and TRBJ2-1, with TRBD2 identical over 7 junction bases. Material for sequencing was sorted CD4+, CD8+, or CD8+CD57+ T cells (not recorded which) from PBMCs. The DNA sequence reads TGTGCCACCAGCAGCGAGCGGGGTAGGAACAATGAGCAGTTCTTC. The encoded protein is CATSSERGRNNEQFF. Reference TRBV15 and TRBJ2-1 genes cover what lies past the CDR3, so the full variable domain is DAMVIQNPRYQVTQFGKPVTLSCSQTLNHNVMYWYQQKSSQAPKLLFHYYDKDFNNEADTPDNFQSRRPNTSFCFLDIRSPGLGDTAMYLCATSSERGRNNEQFFGPGTRLTVL.